This TCR beta chain was found in a study of T cells after yellow fever vaccination. Study summary: Fractions of limited cellularity were prepared by means of SMART-Seq v4 Ultra Low Input. Study-wide points: From the bulk population, abundant clonotypes could contaminate and appear within FACS-sorted repertoires.

This clonotype was seen a few times. Its cognate antigen is unknown. Template switching by 5'RACE produced TCR cDNA, adding a universal primer site and UMIs. Using its own MiXCR run on the 5' RACE reads, TCRdb lists one record per CDR3 protein. Of approximately 300,000 distinct CDR3 sequences in the sample, 8.5% to 10% were seen once. The CDR3 totals 14 residues. The J segment lost 5 bases and the V segment lost 7 bases, leaving 6 bases of the junction unmatched. CDR1 is MDHEN, CDR2 SYDVKM, per germline. This chain uses TRBV28 with TRBJ2-1; 9 bases line up with TRBD2. The source of this sequence is a man between 18 and 29 years old who received the YFV17D yellow fever vaccine. The sequences come from PBMCs, collected on the day of the first yellow fever vaccination. In DNA form, the CDR3 reads TGTGCCAGCACGCGGGGGGGGCCTAACAATGAGCAGTTCTTC. Encoded protein: CASTRGGPNNEQFF.